This T cell receptor beta chain was recorded in a study of T cells in Graves' hyperthyroidism and ophthalmopathy. TCR beta CDR3 sequences were amplified from RNA transcripts. HTBI primers drove first-round RT-PCR of the TCR CDR3. TCRdb fed the multiplex PCR reads into MiXCR, producing one record per CDR3 protein. The table has 550,000 to 800,000 distinct CDR3 sequences, around 16% seen once; the top ten hold roughly 16%. Germline loops: CDR1 DFQATT, CDR2 SNEGSKA (reference sequence). The CDR3 has 12 amino acids. The receptor was isolated from a man between 50 and 59 years old with Graves' hyperthyroidism. Sequenced: blood. The V and J genes are TRBV20-1 and TRBJ2-7, with TRBD1 identical over 9 bases. The CDR3 reads CSGTGKTYEQYF. In nucleotides, the CDR3 is TGCAGCGGGACAGGGAAAACCTACGAGCAGTACTTC.